The present T cell receptor (beta chain) was sequenced within a study of regulatory dendritic cells for organ transplantation (dated by TCRdb to the late 2010s). Context from the whole study: Monocytes were cultured with vitamin D3 on days 0 and 4 and with IL-10 on day 4 to generate regulatory dendritic cells. On day 6, LPS was added to the DC cultures to test how the DCs responded to a strong maturation-inducing agent. The TCRbeta repertoires of sorted naive and memory CD4+ and CD8+ T cells were sequenced before and after allostimulation with regulatory or mature dendritic cells. Study-wide findings and limitations: Allostimulation expanded memory CD8+ clones in both subjects, but regulatory dendritic cells appeared to induce more limited expansion than mature dendritic cells. Of the resting subsets, memory CD8+ T cells had the largest number of alloreactive TCR clonotypes. Sequencing was done in only two subjects, and the authors reported considerable heterogeneity between individuals in the alloreactive memory CD8+ T cell pool. Naive CD4+ and CD8+ T cells showed highly diverse repertoires, whereas memory cells were less diverse and memory CD8+ cells were the most oligoclonal.

Multiplexed two-step PCR with Vbeta-specific forward primers and Jbeta-specific reverse primers was used to amplify TCRbeta CDR3 regions. Through the immunoSEQ service, TCRbeta libraries were sequenced on an Illumina instrument. In the authors' own workflow: IMGT annotation was used to assign V, D and J genes, and synthetic CDR3 analogues were used to correct counts for multiplex PCR bias. Repertoire clonality was computed in the immunoSEQ Analyzer as one minus normalized Shannon entropy. Whether a clone counted as expanded was decided by Fisher's exact test with Benjamini-Hochberg false discovery rate control and a two-tailed cutoff of P<0.01. TCRdb took this table from immuneACCESS and kept in-frame rearrangements with V and J called. Such tables lack part of the clones; where checked against another copy, unresolved V genes explain under half of the gap, and the rest is unexplained. The V and J calls and clone size were taken over from that table, and D and trimming were inferred from the DNA. This sample has about 12,000 clones in its table, and about four fifths of those were observed once. The ten largest clones represent 1% to 1.4% of the sample.

As concerns this clone: Its antigen is still unknown. It has no much larger one-base neighbor in the sample; base qualities were not kept.

Measured from the cysteine to the phenylalanine, the CDR3 is 14 residues long. This entry keeps only the CDR3 DNA: 42 bases, framed from base 1. The germline V gene (reference sequence) gives CDR1 as SGHKS and CDR2 as YYEKEE. Here V drops 4 bases and J drops 1 base, and the junction holds 3 bases not matched to any gene. Sorted T cell subsets were CFSE-labeled and co-cultured for approximately 5 days with allogeneic regulatory or mature dendritic cells at a 1:10 DC:T ratio. FACS was used to sort CD4+ or CD8+ cells into naive T cells, defined as CD45RA+, and memory T cells, defined as CD45RO+. T cells for TCR sequencing came from two healthy control subjects. Genomic DNA was extracted with the Qiagen DNeasy Blood & Tissue Kit.

Recombination linked TRBV5-5 to TRBJ2-3; TRBD1 agrees with 7 junctional bases. The sequence derives from a human donor in good health. Sequenced material: naive CD8+ T cells from blood cultured with regulatory dendritic cells. In light of the paper, this sample's cell subset or site label describes: CD45RA+ naive T cells. The CDR3 corresponds to CASSPDRGTDTQYF. The sequenced DNA: TGTGCCAGCAGCCCCGACAGGGGCACAGATACGCAGTATTTT.